Shown below are 26 T cell receptor beta chains from a single sample sequenced in a study of T cell repertoires in cytomegalovirus infection. TCRdb itself ran the reads through MiXCR, one entry per CDR3 protein. The sample includes some 920,000 distinct CDR3 sequences, under 40% seen only once; the top ten take around 15%. Antigens of these TCRs are unknown. The sequenced sample was cultured CD8+ T cells from PBMCs, obtained from culture after CMV antigen stimulation. These receptors originate from a human donor in good health (CMV status not recorded). Some clones in this sample may be carry-over from other donors' samples.

The chain uses TRBV15 and TRBJ1-2; TRBD1 matches at 9 bases. CDR3 length: 15 residues. CDR1 and CDR2 (germline): LNHNV, YYDKDF (reference sequence). V shed 6 bases and J 4 bases; nucleotides not matched to a gene: 9. The CDR3 DNA follows: TGTGCCACCAGAACACAGGGGGCATTAGCCTATGGCTACACCTTC. Amino acids: CATRTQGALAYGYTF. The full variable domain, rest sourced from reference TRBV15 and TRBJ1-2, is DAMVIQNPRYQVTQFGKPVTLSCSQTLNHNVMYWYQQKSSQAPKLLFHYYDKDFNNEADTPDNFQSRRPNTSFCFLDIRSPGLGDTAMYLCATRTQGALAYGYTFGSGTRLTVV.

The chain links TRBV27 to TRBJ2-3; D is possibly TRBD2 (6 bases). CDR1 is MNHEY and CDR2 is SMNVEV in the germline V gene (reference sequence). This CDR3 contains 13 residues. The V end lost 8 bases, the J end lost 1 base, and 10 bases lay between the germline ends. The CDR3, as DNA: TGTGCCAGCGGGTCGGGGGGCACAGATACGCAGTATTTT. It encodes CASGSGGTDTQYF.

The J gene is TRBJ2-1, the V gene TRBV19, with a tentative D call TRBD2 (6 bases). CDR3 size: 15 residues. Germline loops: CDR1 LNHDA, CDR2 SQIVND (reference sequence). V was trimmed by 10 bases and J by 3 bases, leaving 19 bases between them. CDR3: CATTTGTWNYNEQFF. The CDR3 coding sequence is TGTGCCACCACTACCGGGACTTGGAACTACAATGAGCAGTTCTTC.

The chain uses TRBV2 and TRBJ1-1; 8 bases line up with TRBD1. The CDR3 totals 16 residues. Germline V gene sequence: CDR1 SNHLY, CDR2 FYNNEI. V lost 5 bases, J lost 3 bases, and 11 bases stayed unmatched. DNA of the CDR3: TGTGCCAGCAGTAGTCGACAGGGGCGGGCGTACACTGAAGCTTTCTTT. Its protein product is CASSSRQGRAYTEAFF. Complete variable domain (other parts from reference TRBV2 and TRBJ1-1): EPEVTQTPSHQVTQMGQEVILRCVPISNHLYFYWYRQILGQKVEFLVSFYNNEISEKSEIFDDQFSVERPDGSNFTLKIRSTKLEDSAMYFCASSSRQGRAYTEAFFGQGTRLTVV.

This clonotype was detected only a few times. The J gene is TRBJ1-2, the V gene TRBV6-2 or TRBV6-3; D ambiguous. CDR3 size: 15 residues. Between the trimmed V and J ends, which lost 0 bases and 4 bases, there was a span of 12 bases. The germline CDR1 and CDR2 sequences are MNHEY and SVGEGT. CDR3 protein: CASSYSFDYSYGYTF. The CDR3 bases are TGTGCCAGCAGTTACTCGTTTGACTATTCCTATGGCTACACCTTC.

This chain connects TRBV5-4 to TRBJ1-6; D uncertain. The V end lost 0 bases, the J end lost 8 bases, and 9 bases lay between the germline ends. CDR1 is SGHNT, CDR2 YYREEE, per germline (reference sequence). This CDR3 is 14 amino acids long. In nucleotides, the CDR3 is TGTGCCAGCAGCTTGGAACGAACTCATTCACCCCTCCACTTT. It specifies CASSLERTHSPLHF.

This clonotype has more than one count but fewer than ten. The chain uses TRBV13 and TRBJ2-3, with TRBD2 matching 13 bases. The junction had 7 bases not matched to a gene; V was cut back by 5 bases and J by 5 bases. Germline V gene sequence: CDR1 PRHDT, CDR2 FYEKMQ (reference sequence). The CDR3 contains 16 residues. The CDR3 DNA follows: TGTGCCAGCAGCGACGGACTAGCGGGGGCGAAAGATACGCAGTATTTT. Amino acid sequence: CASSDGLAGAKDTQYF.

A few counts support this clonotype. The rearrangement joins TRBV7-6 to TRBJ1-4, with 11 bases matching TRBD1. This CDR3 spans 15 amino acids. V lost 3 bases to trimming and J lost 6 bases; unmatched junction nucleotides: 3. Germline loops: CDR1 SGHVS, CDR2 FNYEAQ. CDR3 sequence reads: CASSLDRGRDEKLFF. For the CDR3, the DNA is TGTGCCAGCAGCTTGGACAGGGGGCGAGATGAAAAACTGTTTTTT.

Turning to this clonotype: Its ends do not fully match the called genes, so a read error is possible. The rearrangement joins TRBV2 to TRBJ1-5, with D perhaps TRBD1 (6 bases). This CDR3 region has 13 residues. The germline CDR1 and CDR2 sequences are SNHLY and FYNNEI. As DNA, the CDR3 is TGTGCCAGCAGAGATACCTACAGGGAGGGCCCGCGTTTT. This codes for CASRDTYREGPRF. Full variable domain (remainder filled in from reference TRBV2 and TRBJ1-5): EPEVTQTPSHQVTQMGQEVILRCVPISNHLYFYWYRQILGQKVEFLVSFYNNEISEKSEIFDDQFSVERPDGSNFTLKIRSTKLEDSAMYFCASRDTYREGPRFGDGTRLSIL.

This clonotype was detected ten times or more. The chain joins TRBV7-2 to TRBJ1-1, with 7 bases aligning to TRBD1. Germline CDR1 SGHTA, CDR2 FQGNSA. J was trimmed by 1 base and V by 5 bases; bases with no gene match: 4. CDR3 length equals 14 residues. CDR3 sequence (DNA): TGTGCCAGCAGCATCAGACAGGGGAACACTGAAGCTTTCTTT. Amino acids: CASSIRQGNTEAFF. The full variable domain, in which reference TRBV7-2 and TRBJ1-1 provide the parts outside the CDR3, is GAGVSQSPSNKVTEKGKDVELRCDPISGHTALYWYRQSLGQGLEFLIYFQGNSAPDKSGLPSDRFSAERTGGSVSTLTIQRTQQEDSAVYLCASSIRQGNTEAFFGQGTRLTVV.

CDR3 bases: TGTGCCAGCCCCCATAGCGGGGGGGACAATGAGCAGTTCTTC. Its translation: CASPHSGGDNEQFF. The V call is TRBV6-1, the J call TRBJ2-1; 11 bases agree with TRBD2. Germline V gene sequence: CDR1 MNHNS, CDR2 SASEGT. After removal of 8 bases from V and 5 bases from J, the junction contained 5 bases not matched to a gene. The CDR3 length is 14 residues.

For this clonotype: The junction departs from germline at one end; a sequencing error may be responsible. The V call is TRBV7-9, the J call TRBJ2-4; D may match TRBD1 or TRBD2 (6 bases each). CDR3 length equals 16 residues. Germline CDR1 and CDR2: SEHNR and FQNEAQ (reference sequence). CDR3 in amino acids: CASSTLEGGAENIQYF. The DNA of the CDR3 is TGTGCCAGCAGCACCTTGGAGGGGGGAGCCGAAAACATTCAGTACTTC.

This clonotype was seen a few times. V is TRBV7-9 and J is TRBJ2-7; D not resolved. V was pared by 2 bases and J by 7 bases, with 6 bases between. Per germline, CDR1 SEHNR and CDR2 FQNEAQ (reference sequence). The CDR3 spans 11 residues. This CDR3 is CASSLLEEQYF. The DNA of the CDR3 is TGTGCCAGCAGCTTACTGGAGGAGCAGTACTTC.

J is TRBJ2-5 and V is TRBV7-9; the D is unclear. This CDR3 is built from 14 residues. Germline V lookup: CDR1 SEHNR, CDR2 FQNEAQ (reference sequence). Trimming removed 5 bases from V and 5 bases from J, with 15 bases in between. The CDR3 sequence: CASSPTGLEETQYF. The CDR3 nucleotides are TGTGCCAGCAGCCCGACTGGCCTGGAGGAGACCCAGTACTTC.

This clonotype was detected many times. The rearrangement uses TRBV9 and TRBJ2-5; D unclear. V lost 1 base, J lost 1 base, and 8 bases lay in between. CDR1 is SGDLS, CDR2 YYNGEE, per germline. This CDR3 contains 14 residues. The CDR3 region is CASSVNKFQETQYF. The CDR3 region has the DNA TGTGCCAGCAGCGTAAACAAGTTCCAAGAGACCCAGTACTTC.

This clonotype has more than one count but fewer than ten. This chain links TRBV20-1 with TRBJ1-1, with 9 bases lining up with TRBD1. Germline CDR1 DFQATT, CDR2 SNEGSKA (reference sequence). The J segment lost 2 bases and the V segment lost 4 bases, leaving 8 bases of the junction unmatched. The CDR3 length is 15 residues. CDR3 amino acids: CSATRDREDNTEAFF. CDR3 in DNA: TGCAGTGCTACCCGGGACAGGGAAGATAACACTGAAGCTTTCTTT.

This chain joins TRBV12-3 or TRBV12-4 and TRBJ2-1; no definite D call. V lost 5 bases and J lost 0, with 11 bases in between. This CDR3 is built from 15 residues. The CDR3 coding sequence is TGTGCCAGCAGTCTGAAACTCAACTCCTACAATGAGCAGTTCTTC. Residues: CASSLKLNSYNEQFF.

The chain is built from TRBV6-5 and TRBJ2-5; TRBD1 matches at 7 bases. V shed 5 bases, J shed 6 bases, and the junction held 12 bases outside the gene matches. The length of the CDR3 is 15 residues. CDR1 is MNHEY and CDR2 is SVGAGI in the germline V gene. CDR3 nucleotide sequence: TGTGCCAGCAGTCCGACAGGGATGAGTAAACAGACCCAGTACTTC. Protein product: CASSPTGMSKQTQYF.

The genes are TRBV6-5 and TRBJ1-1; weak D call: TRBD1 (5 bases). The CDR3 sequence is 15 residues long. The germline CDR1 and CDR2 sequences are MNHEY and SVGAGI. Trimming removed 2 bases at V and 0 bases at J, with 10 bases between. CDR3 sequence reads: CASSYGGFVNTEAFF. The DNA for the CDR3 is TGTGCCAGCAGTTACGGGGGTTTCGTGAACACTGAAGCTTTCTTT.

A note on this clonotype: The junction shows a germline mismatch at one end, possibly a read error. The CDR3 DNA reads TGTGCCAACAGCTTTCGTGGGGATGAGCAGTTCTTC. Translation: CANSFRGDEQFF. The chain is built from TRBV11-2 and TRBJ2-1, with D unclear. There are 12 residues in the CDR3. CDR1 is SGHAT, CDR2 FQNNGV, per germline.

This clonotype appeared a few times. The chain employs TRBV4-1 and TRBJ1-4, with 8 nucleotides matching TRBD1. The CDR3 loop spans 17 amino acids. CDR1 MGHRA and CDR2 YSYEKL come from the germline V gene. With 0 bases clipped from V and 3 bases from J, the junction kept 6 bases outside the gene matches. Here the CDR3 DNA reads TGCGCCAGCAGCCAAGAAAGTCAGGGGGCGGCTAATGAAAAACTGTTTTTT. Encoded protein: CASSQESQGAANEKLFF.

To note about this clonotype: One base away lies a much larger clone, so this may be a sequencing read error. The chain links TRBV7-9 to TRBJ2-2, with no clear D. Trimming cost V 5 bases and J 6 bases, with 10 bases left between them. CDR3 length equals 13 residues. Per germline, CDR1 SEHNR and CDR2 FQNEAQ (reference sequence). The CDR3 coding sequence is TGTGCCAGCAGCCCCACAGAGTCCGGGGAGCTGTTTTTT. Protein: CASSPTESGELFF.

This clonotype was observed a handful of times. The chain recombines TRBV10-3 with TRBJ2-3; 7 nucleotides agree with TRBD2. Germline assignment: CDR1 ENHRY and CDR2 SYGVKD. The CDR3 has 15 residues. Unmatched junction bases numbered 9, after V lost 8 bases and J lost 1 base. The CDR3 loop reads CAIRVFAGGTDTQYF. As DNA, the CDR3 is TGTGCCATCCGGGTTTTCGCGGGGGGCACAGATACGCAGTATTTT.

This clonotype was seen only a few times. This rearrangement joins TRBV6-6 to TRBJ2-2; the D is unclear. The germline V and J ends were trimmed by 2 bases and 1 base, with 5 bases remaining between them. CDR1 MNHNY and CDR2 SVGAGI come from the germline V gene (reference sequence). The CDR3 length is 14 residues. CDR3 region: CASSYKRNTGELFF. In DNA, the CDR3 is TGTGCCAGCAGTTACAAGCGGAACACCGGGGAGCTGTTTTTT.

The chain uses TRBV27 and TRBJ2-1, with TRBD1 matching 8 bases. In germline, CDR1 is MNHEY, CDR2 SMNVEV (reference sequence). Germline trimming cut 3 bases from V and 5 bases from J; bases unmatched to any gene: 3. The CDR3 extends over 14 amino acids. The chain's CDR3 is CASSFGQGNNEQFF. In DNA form, the CDR3 reads TGTGCCAGCAGTTTTGGACAGGGTAACAATGAGCAGTTCTTC.

A few counts support this clonotype. CDR3 loop: CASSLVSNNEQFF. The CDR3 region has the DNA TGTGCCAGTAGTTTGGTGAGCAACAATGAGCAGTTCTTC. This chain connects TRBV19 to TRBJ2-1; D remains unclear. The V and J ends lost 5 bases and 5 bases respectively, with 10 bases between them. The CDR3 is 13 amino acids. Germline assignment: CDR1 LNHDA and CDR2 SQIVND (reference sequence).